Below, 3 T cell receptor beta chains from the same sample are listed, as sequenced in a study of shared clonotypes between healthy human individuals. Clones were sequenced by immunoSEQ multiplex PCR, and TCRdb holds only the in-frame ones, with some missing. This table has around 2.5 million clones, approximately 93% appearing once. The sequencing sample was made of naive CD4+ T cells from PBMCs. Documented subset: CD45RA+ positively selected. The source of these receptors is a man aged 18 to 35 in good health. Some clones in this sample may be carry-over from other donors' samples.

The chain couples TRBV7-9 to TRBJ2-2; D not resolved. Germline-derived CDR1 and CDR2 are SEHNR and FQNEAQ (reference sequence). V gave up 2 bases and J gave up 6 bases, with 7 bases separating them. This CDR3 has 13 amino acids. CDR3 in DNA: TGTGCCAGCAGCTTATCGTTGGCCGGGGAGCTGTTTTTT. It specifies CASSLSLAGELFF.

CDR3 in DNA: TGTGCCAGCAGCCGCCCGGGGCAGAGCTCCTACGAGCAGTACTTC. Its protein is CASSRPGQSSYEQYF. The V gene is TRBV7-2, the J gene TRBJ2-7; D tentatively fits TRBD1 or TRBD2 (5 bases each). This CDR3 region has 15 residues. CDR1 and CDR2 (germline): SGHTA, FQGNSA. V lost 5 bases and J lost 0, with 14 bases in between.

The J gene is TRBJ1-2, the V gene TRBV9; D remains unclear. The germline V gene encodes CDR1 SGDLS and CDR2 YYNGEE. V shed 0 bases and J shed 5 bases, with 14 bases lying between them. This CDR3 region has 15 residues. In DNA, the CDR3 is TGTGCCAGCAGCGTAGGACCCTTTGAGGCTTATGGCTACACCTTC. Its translation is CASSVGPFEAYGYTF.